This TCR beta chain was retrieved from a study of blood T cell repertoires in COVID-19. Overall study: Sample material is recorded as cDNA or gDNA derived from T cells, B-cell-depleted T cells, or PBMCs.

Trimming cost V 0 bases and J 7 bases; bases outside gene matches: 7. This CDR3 spans 16 amino acids. Germline V gene data show CDR1 as SGDLS and CDR2 as YYNGEE. Using immunoSEQ multiplex PCR, the repertoire was profiled, and TCRdb retains in-frame clones only, with some absent. Among hundreds of thousands of clones listed, about 88% were seen once. Enrollees, about 18 to 95 years old, lived in approximately 25 US areas. Self-reported history from a screening survey and questionnaire set each donor's cohort. This chain links TRBV9 with TRBJ2-1, with 10 bases aligning to TRBD2. The receptor was isolated from a woman in her 40s who had recovered from COVID-19. The sequenced sample consisted of PBMCs or T cells enriched from blood (not recorded which). The CDR3: CASSVEVAGGVNEQFF. The CDR3 coding sequence is TGTGCCAGCAGCGTAGAGGTAGCGGGGGGCGTTAATGAGCAGTTCTTC.